The 2 T cell receptor beta chains in this list originate from one sample, sequenced in a study of cytomegalovirus exposure and HLA in healthy donors. The PCR used 60 Vbeta and 13 Jbeta primers. Generated by immunoSEQ multiplex PCR, the TCRdb table keeps only in-frame clones and is missing some. The sample lists over 150,000 clones; 80% were seen once. The sample comprised PBMCs. The receptors were sampled from a woman between 45 and 60 years old in good health and CMV-seronegative.

This chain connects TRBV28 to TRBJ2-6; D uncertain. The CDR3 is 19 residues long. Deletions cut 1 base from V and 0 bases from J, with 16 bases between. Germline V gene data show CDR1 as MDHEN and CDR2 as SYDVKM. The CDR3 region is CASSLSAAAPGSGANVLTF. The CDR3 DNA is TGTGCCAGCAGTTTATCCGCCGCCGCCCCGGGCTCTGGGGCCAACGTCCTGACTTTC. The full variable domain, completed using reference TRBV28 and TRBJ2-6, is DVKVTQSSRYLVKRTGEKVFLECVQDMDHENMFWYRQDPGLGLRLIYFSYDVKMKEKGDIPEGYSVSREKKERFSLILESASTNQTSMYLCASSLSAAAPGSGANVLTFGAGSRLTVL.

This sequence joins TRBV9 and TRBJ2-7, with D tentatively TRBD1 (6 bases). Deletions cut 3 bases from V and 1 base from J, with 8 bases between. The germline CDR1 and CDR2 sequences are SGDLS and YYNGEE. The CDR3 loop spans 13 amino acids. The CDR3 protein is CASSGTASYEQYF. The CDR3 coding sequence is TGTGCCAGCAGCGGGACAGCGTCCTACGAGCAGTACTTC.